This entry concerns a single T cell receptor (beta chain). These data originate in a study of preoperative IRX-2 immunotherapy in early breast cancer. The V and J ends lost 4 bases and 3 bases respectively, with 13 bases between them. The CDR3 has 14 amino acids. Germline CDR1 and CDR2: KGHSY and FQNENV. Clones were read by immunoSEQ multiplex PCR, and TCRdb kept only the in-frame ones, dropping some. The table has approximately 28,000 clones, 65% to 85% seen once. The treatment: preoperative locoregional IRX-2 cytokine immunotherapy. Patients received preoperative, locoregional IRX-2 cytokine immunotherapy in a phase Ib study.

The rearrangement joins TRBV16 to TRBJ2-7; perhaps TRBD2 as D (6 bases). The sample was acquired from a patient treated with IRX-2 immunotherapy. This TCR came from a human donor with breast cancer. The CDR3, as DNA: TGTGCCAGCAGCCCATCTACAGCGGGCTACGAGCAGTACTTC. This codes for CASSPSTAGYEQYF.